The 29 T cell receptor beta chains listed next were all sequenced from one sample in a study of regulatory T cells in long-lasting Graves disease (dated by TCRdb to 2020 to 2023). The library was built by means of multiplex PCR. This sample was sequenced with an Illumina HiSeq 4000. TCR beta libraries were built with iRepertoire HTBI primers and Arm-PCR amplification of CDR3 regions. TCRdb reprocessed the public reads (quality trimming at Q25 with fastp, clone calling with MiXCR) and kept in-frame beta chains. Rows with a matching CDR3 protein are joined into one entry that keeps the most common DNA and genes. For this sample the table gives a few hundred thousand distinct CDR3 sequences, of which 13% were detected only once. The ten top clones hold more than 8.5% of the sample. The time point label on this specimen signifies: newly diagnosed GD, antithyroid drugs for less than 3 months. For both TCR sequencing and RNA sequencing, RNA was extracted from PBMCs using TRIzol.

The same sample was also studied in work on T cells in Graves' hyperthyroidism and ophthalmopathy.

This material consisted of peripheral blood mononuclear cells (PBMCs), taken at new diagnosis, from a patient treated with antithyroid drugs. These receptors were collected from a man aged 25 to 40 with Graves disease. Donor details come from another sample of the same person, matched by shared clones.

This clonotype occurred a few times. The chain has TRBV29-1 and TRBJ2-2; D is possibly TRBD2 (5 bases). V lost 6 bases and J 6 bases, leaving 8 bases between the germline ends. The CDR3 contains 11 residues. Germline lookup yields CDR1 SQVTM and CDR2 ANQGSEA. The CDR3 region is CSVGSPGELFF. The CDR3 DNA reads TGCAGCGTGGGGAGTCCCGGGGAGCTGTTTTTT.

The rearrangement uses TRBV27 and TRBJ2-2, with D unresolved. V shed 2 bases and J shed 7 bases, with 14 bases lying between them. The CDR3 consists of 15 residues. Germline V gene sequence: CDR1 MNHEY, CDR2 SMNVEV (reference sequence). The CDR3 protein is CASSLRAAIGGELFF. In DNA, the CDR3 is TGTGCCAGCAGTTTACGGGCAGCAATAGGCGGGGAGCTGTTTTTT.

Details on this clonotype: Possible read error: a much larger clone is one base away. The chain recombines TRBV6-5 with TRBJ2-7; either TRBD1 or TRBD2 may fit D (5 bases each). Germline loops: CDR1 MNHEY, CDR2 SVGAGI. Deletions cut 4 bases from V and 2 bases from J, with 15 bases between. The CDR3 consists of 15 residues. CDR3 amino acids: CASSSAGAGPYEQYF. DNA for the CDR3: TGTGCCAGCAGTTCCGCCGGGGCAGGACCCTACGAGCAGTACTTC.

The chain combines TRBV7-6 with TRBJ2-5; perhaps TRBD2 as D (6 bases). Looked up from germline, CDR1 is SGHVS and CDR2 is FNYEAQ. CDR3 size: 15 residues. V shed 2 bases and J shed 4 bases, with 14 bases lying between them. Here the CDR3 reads CASSLLFGGGETQYF. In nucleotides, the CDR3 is TGTGCCAGCAGCTTACTCTTCGGGGGAGGAGAGACCCAGTACTTC.

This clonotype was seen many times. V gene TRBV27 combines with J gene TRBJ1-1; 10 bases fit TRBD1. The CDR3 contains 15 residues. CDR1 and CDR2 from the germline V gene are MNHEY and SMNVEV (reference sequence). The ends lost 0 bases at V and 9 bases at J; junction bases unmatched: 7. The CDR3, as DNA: TGTGCCAGCAGTTTATCCGGGACAGGGGTTTATCAAGCTTTCTTT. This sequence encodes CASSLSGTGVYQAFF.

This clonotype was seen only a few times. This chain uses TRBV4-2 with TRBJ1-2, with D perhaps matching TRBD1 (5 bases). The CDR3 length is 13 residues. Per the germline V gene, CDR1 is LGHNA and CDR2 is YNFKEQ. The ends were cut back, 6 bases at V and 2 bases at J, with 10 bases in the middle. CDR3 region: CASRGEGNYGYTF. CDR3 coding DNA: TGTGCCAGCAGAGGGGAGGGAAACTATGGCTACACCTTC.

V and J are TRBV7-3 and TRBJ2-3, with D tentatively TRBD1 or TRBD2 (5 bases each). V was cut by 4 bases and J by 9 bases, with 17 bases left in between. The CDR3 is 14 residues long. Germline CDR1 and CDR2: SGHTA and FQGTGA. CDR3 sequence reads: CASSYGVGERTQYF. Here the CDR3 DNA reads TGTGCCAGCAGCTACGGGGTGGGGGAGAGGACGCAGTATTTT.

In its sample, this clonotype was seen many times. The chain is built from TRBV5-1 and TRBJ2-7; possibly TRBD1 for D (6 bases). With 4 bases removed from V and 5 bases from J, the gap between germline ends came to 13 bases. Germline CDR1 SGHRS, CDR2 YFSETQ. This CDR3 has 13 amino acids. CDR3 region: CASSVNRVNEQYF. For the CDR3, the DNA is TGCGCCAGCAGCGTGAACAGGGTAAACGAGCAGTACTTC.

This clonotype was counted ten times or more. The CDR3 sequence is CASSRSASYEQYF. The DNA for the CDR3 is TGTGCCAGCTCAAGGTCAGCCAGCTACGAGCAGTACTTC. The chain couples TRBV18 to TRBJ2-7; no clear D gene. This CDR3 has 13 amino acids. V was pared by 5 bases and J by 3 bases, with 11 bases between. In germline, CDR1 is KGHSH, CDR2 LQKENI.

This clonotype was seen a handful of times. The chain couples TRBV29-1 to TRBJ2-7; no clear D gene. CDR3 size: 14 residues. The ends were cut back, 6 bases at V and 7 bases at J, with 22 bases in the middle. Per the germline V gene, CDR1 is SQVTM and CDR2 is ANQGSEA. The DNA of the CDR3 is TGCAGCGTGGCCGAAAAAGGGTCCGCGTGGGAGCAGTACTTC. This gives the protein CSVAEKGSAWEQYF.

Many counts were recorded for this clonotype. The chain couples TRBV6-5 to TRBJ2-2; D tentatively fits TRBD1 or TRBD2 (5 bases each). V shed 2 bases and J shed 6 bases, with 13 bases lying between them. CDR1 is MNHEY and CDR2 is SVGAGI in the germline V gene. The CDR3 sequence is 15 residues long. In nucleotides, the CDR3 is TGTGCCAGCAGTTACGGGGGAGTAGGGGCCGGGGAGCTGTTTTTT. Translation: CASSYGGVGAGELFF.

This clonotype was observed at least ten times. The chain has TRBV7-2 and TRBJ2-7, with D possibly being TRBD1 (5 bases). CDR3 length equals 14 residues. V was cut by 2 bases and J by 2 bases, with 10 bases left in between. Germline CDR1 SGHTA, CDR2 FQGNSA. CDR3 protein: CASSLSDSTYEQYF. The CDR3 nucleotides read TGTGCCAGCAGCTTAAGCGACAGCACCTACGAGCAGTACTTC.

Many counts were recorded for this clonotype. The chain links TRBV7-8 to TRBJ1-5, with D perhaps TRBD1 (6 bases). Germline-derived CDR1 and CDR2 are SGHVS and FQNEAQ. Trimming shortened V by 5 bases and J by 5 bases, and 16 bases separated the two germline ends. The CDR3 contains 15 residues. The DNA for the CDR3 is TGTGCCAGCAGCCCGAACGTACAGGGATATCAGCCCCAGCATTTT. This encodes CASSPNVQGYQPQHF.

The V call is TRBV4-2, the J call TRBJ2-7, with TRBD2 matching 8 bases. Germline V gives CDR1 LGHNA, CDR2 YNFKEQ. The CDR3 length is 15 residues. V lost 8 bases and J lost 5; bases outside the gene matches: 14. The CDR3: CASLFHNSGMDEQYF. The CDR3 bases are TGTGCCAGCTTATTCCACAATAGCGGGATGGACGAGCAGTACTTC.

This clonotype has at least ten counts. CDR3 protein: CASGLQGPHEQYF. Here the CDR3 DNA reads TGTGCTAGTGGTTTACAGGGTCCCCACGAGCAGTACTTC. The chain combines TRBV12-5 with TRBJ2-7, with D perhaps TRBD1 (6 bases). CDR1 and CDR2 from the germline V gene are LGHNT and FRNRAP. The CDR3 totals 13 residues. V was cut by 3 bases and J by 5 bases, with 11 bases left in between.

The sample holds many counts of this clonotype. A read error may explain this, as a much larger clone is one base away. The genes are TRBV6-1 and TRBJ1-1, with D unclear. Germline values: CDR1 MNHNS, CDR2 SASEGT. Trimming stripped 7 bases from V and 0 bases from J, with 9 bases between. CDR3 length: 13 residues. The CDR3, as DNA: TGTGCCAGCAACCCGACCGTGAACACTGAAGCTTTCTTT. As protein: CASNPTVNTEAFF.

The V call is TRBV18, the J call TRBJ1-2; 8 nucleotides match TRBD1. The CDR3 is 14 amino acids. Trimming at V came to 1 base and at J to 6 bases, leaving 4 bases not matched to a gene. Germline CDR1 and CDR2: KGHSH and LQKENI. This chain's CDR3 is CASSPLGQGDGYTF. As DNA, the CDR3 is TGTGCCAGCTCACCACTCGGACAGGGCGATGGCTACACCTTC. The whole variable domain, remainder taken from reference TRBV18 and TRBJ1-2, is NAGVMQNPRHLVRRRGQEARLRCSPMKGHSHVYWYRQLPEEGLKFMVYLQKENIIDESGMPKERFSAEFPKEGPSILRIQQVVRGDSAAYFCASSPLGQGDGYTFGSGTRLTVV.

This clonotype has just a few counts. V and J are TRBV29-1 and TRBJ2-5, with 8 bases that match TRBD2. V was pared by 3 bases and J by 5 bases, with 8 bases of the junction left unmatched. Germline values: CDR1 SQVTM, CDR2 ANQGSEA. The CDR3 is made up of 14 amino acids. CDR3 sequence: CSVEPSGRIETQYF. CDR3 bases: TGCAGCGTTGAGCCCAGCGGGAGAATCGAGACCCAGTACTTC.

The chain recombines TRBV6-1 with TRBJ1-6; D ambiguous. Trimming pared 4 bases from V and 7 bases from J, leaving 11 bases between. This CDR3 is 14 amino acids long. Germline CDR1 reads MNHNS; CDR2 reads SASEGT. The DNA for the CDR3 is TGTGCCAGCAGTGGGGGAACGAGGAATTCACCCCTCCACTTT. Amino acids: CASSGGTRNSPLHF.

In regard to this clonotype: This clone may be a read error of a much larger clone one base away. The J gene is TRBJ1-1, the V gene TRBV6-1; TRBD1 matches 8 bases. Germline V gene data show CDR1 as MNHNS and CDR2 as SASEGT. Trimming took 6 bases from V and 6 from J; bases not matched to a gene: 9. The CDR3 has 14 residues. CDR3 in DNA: TGTGCCAGCAGACGGGGACAGGTCAACGCTGAAGCTTTCTTT. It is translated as CASRRGQVNAEAFF.

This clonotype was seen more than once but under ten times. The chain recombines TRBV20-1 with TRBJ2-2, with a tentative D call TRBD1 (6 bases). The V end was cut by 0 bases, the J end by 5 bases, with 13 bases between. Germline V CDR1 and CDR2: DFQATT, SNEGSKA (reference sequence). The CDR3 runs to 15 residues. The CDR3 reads CSARDRQDPTGELFF. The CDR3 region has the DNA TGCAGTGCTAGAGACCGACAGGACCCTACCGGGGAGCTGTTTTTT.

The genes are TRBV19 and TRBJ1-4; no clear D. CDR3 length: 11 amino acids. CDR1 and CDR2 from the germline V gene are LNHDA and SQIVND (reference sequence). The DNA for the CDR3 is TGTTTGGTCAGACCACGTGAAAAACTGTTTTTT. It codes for CLVRPREKLFF. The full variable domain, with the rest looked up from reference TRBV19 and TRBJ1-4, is DGGITQSPKYLFRKEGQNVTLSCEQNLNHDAMYWYRQDPGQGLRLIYYSQIVNDFQKGDIAEGYSVSREKKESFPLTVTSAQKNPTAFYLCLVRPREKLFFGSGTQLSVL.

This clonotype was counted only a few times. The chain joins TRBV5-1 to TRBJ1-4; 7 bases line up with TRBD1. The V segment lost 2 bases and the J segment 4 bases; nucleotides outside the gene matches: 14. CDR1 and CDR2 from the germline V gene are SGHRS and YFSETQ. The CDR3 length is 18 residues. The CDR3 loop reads CASSLGEDRAGDNEKLFF. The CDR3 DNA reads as TGCGCCAGCAGCTTAGGGGAAGACAGGGCAGGCGATAATGAAAAACTGTTTTTT. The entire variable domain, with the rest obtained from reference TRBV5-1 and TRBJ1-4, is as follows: KAGVTQTPRYLIKTRGQQVTLSCSPISGHRSVSWYQQTPGQGLQFLFEYFSETQRNKGNFPGRFSGRQFSNSRSEMNVSTLELGDSALYLCASSLGEDRAGDNEKLFFGSGTQLSVL.

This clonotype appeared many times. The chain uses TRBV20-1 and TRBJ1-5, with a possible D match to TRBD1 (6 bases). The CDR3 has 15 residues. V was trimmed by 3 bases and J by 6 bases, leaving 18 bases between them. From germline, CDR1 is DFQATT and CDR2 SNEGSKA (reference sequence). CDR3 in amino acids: CSARDGVQGTQPQHF. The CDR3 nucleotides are TGCAGTGCTAGGGATGGGGTGCAGGGGACTCAGCCCCAGCATTTT.

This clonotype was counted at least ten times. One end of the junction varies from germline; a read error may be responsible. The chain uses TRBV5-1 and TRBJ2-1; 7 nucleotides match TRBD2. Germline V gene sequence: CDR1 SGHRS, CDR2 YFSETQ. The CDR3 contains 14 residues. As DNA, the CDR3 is TGTGCCAGCAGCTCCGGGACTACCTACAATGAGCAGTTCTTC. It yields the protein CASSSGTTYNEQFF.

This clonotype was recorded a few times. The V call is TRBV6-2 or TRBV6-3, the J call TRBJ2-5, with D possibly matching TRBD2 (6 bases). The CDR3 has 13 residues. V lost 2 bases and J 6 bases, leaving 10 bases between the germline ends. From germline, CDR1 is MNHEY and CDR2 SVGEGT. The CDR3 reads CASSYRERKTQYF. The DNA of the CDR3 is TGTGCCAGCAGTTACCGGGAGAGAAAGACCCAGTACTTC.

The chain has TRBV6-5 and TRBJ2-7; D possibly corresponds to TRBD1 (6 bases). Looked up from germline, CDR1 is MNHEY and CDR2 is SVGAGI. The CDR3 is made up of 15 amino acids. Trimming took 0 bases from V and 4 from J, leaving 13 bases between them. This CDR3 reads CASSYSKQGSYEQYF. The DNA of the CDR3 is TGTGCCAGCAGTTACTCAAAACAGGGTAGTTACGAGCAGTACTTC.

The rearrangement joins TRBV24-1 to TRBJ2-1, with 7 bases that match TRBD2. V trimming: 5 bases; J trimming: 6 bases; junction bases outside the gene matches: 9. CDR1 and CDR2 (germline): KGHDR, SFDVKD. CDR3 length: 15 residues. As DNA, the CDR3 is TGTGCCACCAGTGGTACGCGGGAGTCAAGCAATGAGCAGTTCTTC. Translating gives CATSGTRESSNEQFF.

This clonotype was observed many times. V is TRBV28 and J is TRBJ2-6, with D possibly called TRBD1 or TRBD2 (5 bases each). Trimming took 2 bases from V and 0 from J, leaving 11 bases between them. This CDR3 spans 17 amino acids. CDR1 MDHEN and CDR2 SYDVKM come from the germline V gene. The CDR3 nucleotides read TGTGCCAGCAGTTTAACGGGACGGCTCTCTGGGGCCAACGTCCTGACTTTC. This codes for CASSLTGRLSGANVLTF. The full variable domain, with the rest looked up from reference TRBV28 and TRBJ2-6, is DVKVTQSSRYLVKRTGEKVFLECVQDMDHENMFWYRQDPGLGLRLIYFSYDVKMKEKGDIPEGYSVSREKKERFSLILESASTNQTSMYLCASSLTGRLSGANVLTFGAGSRLTVL.